This paragraph covers one TCR beta chain sequence. Its antigen is still unknown. Base quality data are lacking; no much larger clone is found one base away. V is trimmed back by 3 bases and J by 2 bases, and the junction contains 0 bases that no gene match accounts for. From cysteine to phenylalanine, the CDR3 is 14 amino acids long. Solely the CDR3 DNA is kept, with 42 bases framed from the first base. The germline V gene encodes CDR1 LGHNA and CDR2 YNFKEQ. The data are from a study of T cell responses to AZD1222 COVID-19 vaccine (dated by TCRdb to the early 2020s). Study-wide context: AZD1222 recipients whose second dose came at about 4 weeks and those whose second dose came at about 12 weeks were combined into one group, since spike-specific TCR depth and breadth did not differ between the two schedules. A total of 230 to 250 trial participants underwent TCR sequencing, of whom nearly 210 had received two doses of AZD1222 and around 25 had received two doses of the MenACWY control vaccine. Trial participants were enrolled into age subgroups of 18-55, 56-69 and 70-plus years, which contained around 150, 28 and 57 TCR-sequenced participants, respectively. The investigation overall reported the following: Because no day 14 peak-response samples were available, repertoires were characterized only after the peak T cell response. Participants were mostly white British and included more females than males, and it was suggested by the authors that clonal diversity may have been underestimated. Nearly half of unique spike-specific TCRs reportedly recognized epitopes outside regions mutated in the B.1.351 and B.1.1.7 variants. In the small 56-69-year group, the increase in depth fell short of significance, most likely because of low power. Conclusions about previously exposed vaccinees were limited because only five to seven AZD1222 recipients were SARS-CoV-2 seropositive at baseline. The whole spike protein was spanned by vaccine-associated CD4 TCRs, and dominant responses were seen in regions 160-218 and 743-854. After two AZD1222 doses, both the breadth and the depth of spike-specific TCRs were significantly higher than at day 0 and than in MenACWY recipients.

The CDR3 regions of human TCRbeta chains were analyzed by immunosequencing. The source study handled its data this way. TCRs in the repertoires were matched against a reference library of SARS-CoV-2-specific TCRs that had been generated with the MIRA antigen-specificity platform. Breadth was defined as the fraction of unique TCRs that were SARS-CoV-2-associated, and depth was defined as the fraction of total T cells that were SARS-CoV-2-associated. Each spike-specific TCR was assigned to its reactive spike region and to a CD4 or CD8 class using the MIRA data. Log10-transformed breadth and depth values were compared by one-way ANOVA with Sidak's multiple comparisons tests. The table comes from immuneACCESS by way of TCRdb, which keeps in-frame sequences with V and J called. Part of the clones is missing from these tables; in studies checked, under half for an unresolved V gene and the rest for unknown reasons. V and J calls plus clone size are reproduced from that table; the DNA served to infer D and trimming. Recorded for this sample are more than 100,000 clones; 85% to 90% of them occurred a single time. Jointly, the top ten make up 3.5% to 4.5% of the sample.

The time point tag for this specimen amounts to: baseline before first vaccination. Vaccinee samples were obtained from the UK trials COV001 and COV002, which included a single-blind randomized controlled phase 2/3 trial of AZD1222 (ChAdOx1 nCoV-19) in healthy adults. For TCRbeta chain sequencing, PBMC samples from trial participants were taken at day 0 and at day 28 after the second dose. The receptor was isolated from an adult in good health. This chain joins TRBV4-2 to TRBJ2-7, and 11 junction bases match TRBD2. The specimen comprised peripheral blood, sampled on day 0 of AZD1222 vaccination. The CDR3 in this case is CASSHSGGAYEQYF. The DNA sequence is TGTGCCAGCAGCCATAGCGGGGGGGCCTACGAGCAGTACTTC.